The 13 T cell receptor beta chains in this list originate from one sample, sequenced in a study of T cell repertoires in cytomegalovirus infection. In TCRdb, the reads were re-called with MiXCR into one record per CDR3 protein. The sample holds fewer than 400,000 distinct CDR3 sequences, roughly 18% seen once. Sequenced input: PBMCs. These receptors came from a human donor in good health (CMV status not recorded). Some clones in this sample may be carry-over from other donors' samples.

The chain is built from TRBV28 and TRBJ2-1, with 9 bases that match TRBD2. The V gene's germline CDR1 is MDHEN and CDR2 SYDVKM. The CDR3 consists of 16 residues. Trimming at V came to 4 bases and at J to 8 bases, leaving 12 bases not matched to a gene. The CDR3 DNA reads TGTGCCAGCAGTTCCGCTAGCGGGGCGGGGGTCGATGAGCAGTTCTTC. Translated, it gives CASSSASGAGVDEQFF.

This clonotype showed up many times. V usage is TRBV7-9 and J usage is TRBJ2-3; D could derive from TRBD1 or TRBD2 (5 bases each). V lost 4 bases, J lost 5 bases, and 19 bases lay in between. Germline lookup yields CDR1 SEHNR and CDR2 FQNEAQ (reference sequence). The CDR3 has 16 residues. DNA for the CDR3: TGTGCCAGCAGCTCTACCGGGACGCTACCTGGAGATACGCAGTATTTT. It is translated as CASSSTGTLPGDTQYF.

The rearrangement joins TRBV5-4 to TRBJ1-6, with 7 bases matching TRBD1. CDR1 is SGHNT, CDR2 YYREEE, per germline (reference sequence). This CDR3 comprises 15 residues. Trimming cost V 5 bases and J 9 bases; bases outside gene matches: 11. The CDR3 nucleotides are TGTGCCAGCAGGAGTCTGGGGACAGTTGGTTCACCCCTCCACTTT. It codes for CASRSLGTVGSPLHF.

This clonotype was counted at least ten times. The rearrangement joins TRBV7-4 to TRBJ2-5; D call uncertain. Trimming shortened V by 7 bases and J by 5 bases, and 8 bases separated the two germline ends. Germline V lookup: CDR1 SGHVT, CDR2 SQSDAQ. The CDR3 length is 11 residues. The CDR3 region has the DNA TGTGCCAGCATCCCCTTCGAGACCCAGTACTTC. Its translation: CASIPFETQYF. The full variable domain, in which reference TRBV7-4 and TRBJ2-5 provide the parts outside the CDR3, is GAGVSQSPRYKVAKRGRDVALRCDSISGHVTLYWYRQTLGQGSEVLTYSQSDAQRDKSGRPSGRFSAERPERSVSTLKIQRTEQGDSAVYLCASIPFETQYFGPGTRLLVL.

There are many counts of this clonotype. The V and J genes are TRBV28 and TRBJ2-7, with D maybe TRBD1 (5 bases). V was trimmed by 6 bases and J by 3 bases, leaving 18 bases between them. The CDR3 sequence is 15 residues long. Germline V CDR1 and CDR2: MDHEN, SYDVKM. The CDR3 loop reads CASRSFTQGLYEQYF. The DNA for the CDR3 is TGTGCCAGCAGGTCCTTCACTCAGGGTCTCTACGAGCAGTACTTC.

This clonotype was detected a few times. The genes are TRBV20-1 and TRBJ1-1; D uncertain. CDR1 is DFQATT, CDR2 SNEGSKA, per germline (reference sequence). The CDR3 runs to 9 residues. CDR3 DNA sequence: TGCAGCGTGCGGCTTGAAGCTTTCTTT. Translation gives CSVRLEAFF.

Turning to this clonotype: This may arise from a read error, as a much more abundant clone is one base away. Without the conserved terminal phenylalanine or tryptophan, this CDR3 likely stems from a read error. The chain recombines TRBV11-2 with TRBJ2-1, with TRBD2 matching over 15 bases. Germline V CDR1 and CDR2: SGHAT, FQNNGV. The CDR3 is made up of 16 amino acids. Losses at the gene ends were 3 bases for V and 6 bases for J; bases not matched to a gene: 3. The CDR3, as DNA: TGTGCCAGCAGCTTCGGGACTAGCGGGAGGATCAATGAGCAGTTCTGC. Its protein is CASSFGTSGRINEQFC.

The chain couples TRBV7-6 to TRBJ2-7; D gene ambiguous. V was trimmed by 1 base and J by 1 base, leaving 11 bases between them. Looked up from germline, CDR1 is SGHVS and CDR2 is FNYEAQ. This CDR3 is built from 15 residues. This CDR3 is CASSLDGPSSYEQYF. CDR3 nucleotide sequence: TGTGCCAGCAGCTTAGACGGACCTAGTTCCTACGAGCAGTACTTC.

The J gene is TRBJ2-5, the V gene TRBV5-1; D is possibly TRBD2 (6 bases). Trimming removed 4 bases at V and 1 base at J, with 11 bases between. The CDR3 consists of 14 residues. The germline CDR1 and CDR2 sequences are SGHRS and YFSETQ. The CDR3 DNA reads TGCGCCAGCAGCCGACCCGGGGGCCAAGAGACCCAGTACTTC. As protein: CASSRPGGQETQYF.

This sequence joins TRBV11-3 and TRBJ2-3; TRBD2 agrees at 9 bases. In germline, CDR1 is SGHNT, CDR2 YENEEA. There are 18 residues in the CDR3. V lost 5 bases and J lost 4; bases outside the gene matches: 16. The CDR3 DNA is TGTGCCAGCAGCCTCGGTAGCGGGGGACTAGCAGGGGCAGATACGCAGTATTTT. Its translation: CASSLGSGGLAGADTQYF.

This clonotype came up many times. The chain's CDR3 is CASSLRISSGHNEQFF. The CDR3 nucleotides are TGTGCCAGCAGCTTGCGCATAAGTAGCGGCCACAATGAGCAGTTCTTC. This chain joins TRBV5-4 and TRBJ2-1, with a possible D match to TRBD2 (6 bases). Trimming took 1 base from V and 5 from J, leaving 16 bases between them. Germline V gene sequence: CDR1 SGHNT, CDR2 YYREEE (reference sequence). This CDR3 contains 16 residues.

This chain uses TRBV20-1 with TRBJ1-1; maybe TRBD1 (5 bases). CDR3 length: 12 amino acids. V dropped 0 bases and J dropped 8 bases, with 10 bases sitting between them. The germline V gene has CDR1 DFQATT and CDR2 SNEGSKA (reference sequence). CDR3 residues: CSARDLTAEAFF. CDR3 DNA: TGCAGTGCTAGAGATCTGACAGCCGAAGCTTTCTTT.

The CDR3 region is CASSSGTSGYEQFF. The CDR3 DNA reads TGTGCCAGCAGCTCCGGGACTAGCGGGTACGAGCAGTTCTTC. V is TRBV5-4 and J is TRBJ2-1, with 12 nucleotides matching TRBD2. Per the germline V gene, CDR1 is SGHNT and CDR2 is YYREEE (reference sequence). With 3 bases clipped from V and 10 bases from J, the junction kept 5 bases outside the gene matches. This CDR3 has 14 residues.